The TCR beta chain under discussion was sequenced for a study of shared clonotypes between healthy human individuals. In the case of this clone: Antigen: not known.

Method: immunoSEQ multiplex PCR; TCRdb's copy keeps in-frame clones and lacks some. The table includes fewer than 1 million clones, 96% detected once. Study results and limitations: Four donors shared about 5% of their naive CD4 clonotypes.

Germline-derived CDR1 and CDR2 are SGHKS and YYEKEE (reference sequence). V gave up 2 bases and J gave up 5 bases, with 13 bases separating them. This CDR3 is 15 amino acids long. CD45RO negativity and positive selection for CCR7 defined naive CD8 cells, a population that excluded terminally differentiated effector memory CD45RA+ cells. Every donor, a Caucasian adult, lived in Nashville, Tennessee. The receptor was isolated from a man between 25 and 39 years old in good health. The specimen sequenced was naive CD8+ T cells sorted from blood. The genes are TRBV5-5 and TRBJ2-2; D is ambiguous. CDR3 nucleotides: TGTGCCAGCAGCTTCGAAACCGGTGGGACCGGGGAGCTGTTTTTT. Protein: CASSFETGGTGELFF.